Each of the 20 T cell receptor beta chains below was sequenced from the same sample in a study of cytomegalovirus exposure and HLA in healthy donors. The PCR had 60 Vbeta and 13 Jbeta primers. TCRdb's copy holds only in-frame clones and misses some; the assay was immunoSEQ multiplex PCR. The table has about 200,000 clones, about 80% seen once. What was sequenced was PBMCs. Receptors were obtained from a woman aged 40 to 50 in good health and CMV-seronegative.

This clone was counted a few times. V gene TRBV7-9 combines with J gene TRBJ1-2, with unresolved D. Trimming pared 11 bases from V and 3 bases from J, leaving 13 bases between. The CDR3 is 12 residues long. CDR1 is SEHNR and CDR2 is FQNEAQ in the germline V gene (reference sequence). CDR3 sequence (DNA): TGTGCCGGTTCCCCACGGGACTATGGCTACACCTTC. Protein: CAGSPRDYGYTF.

The CDR3 here is CASSSVSGRAAEQYF. CDR3 coding DNA: TGTGCCAGCAGCTCCGTTAGCGGGAGGGCGGCCGAGCAGTACTTC. The chain has TRBV7-3 and TRBJ2-7, with 11 bases that match TRBD2. J lost 6 bases, V lost 4 bases, and 8 bases had no gene match. The CDR3 consists of 15 residues. CDR1 SGHTA and CDR2 FQGTGA come from the germline V gene.

V and J are TRBV7-9 and TRBJ2-2, with TRBD2 matching 7 bases. The CDR3 is 15 residues long. With 5 bases clipped from V and 0 bases from J, the junction kept 3 bases outside the gene matches. Germline V CDR1 and CDR2: SEHNR, FQNEAQ (reference sequence). CDR3 bases: TGTGCCAGCAGCAGAAGCGGGGCGAACACCGGGGAGCTGTTTTTT. It codes for CASSRSGANTGELFF.

This chain joins TRBV12-5 and TRBJ2-7, with a weak D call TRBD2 (6 bases). Germline CDR1 LGHNT, CDR2 FRNRAP. This CDR3 region has 13 residues. The germline V and J ends were trimmed by 1 base and 8 bases, with 12 bases remaining between them. The CDR3 region is CASGLGGGLQQYF. The CDR3 DNA follows: TGTGCTAGTGGTTTGGGCGGAGGGCTCCAGCAGTACTTC.

The chain employs TRBV7-2 and TRBJ1-4; D possibly corresponds to TRBD1 (6 bases). Per the germline V gene, CDR1 is SGHTA and CDR2 is FQGNSA. The CDR3 is 16 amino acids. Trimming took off 2 bases at V and 4 bases at J, with 14 bases between the two ends. The CDR3 nucleotides are TGTGCCAGCAGCTTACAGGGGCAGGCTTTTAATGAAAAACTGTTTTTT. Encoded protein: CASSLQGQAFNEKLFF.

The rearrangement joins TRBV9 to TRBJ2-1, with 11 nucleotides matching TRBD2. Germline trimming cut 3 bases from V and 4 bases from J; bases unmatched to any gene: 6. The CDR3 is 16 amino acids. The V gene's germline CDR1 is SGDLS and CDR2 YYNGEE. The CDR3 region is CASSAVAGGGYNEQFF. CDR3 nucleotide sequence: TGTGCCAGCAGCGCGGTAGCGGGGGGGGGATACAATGAGCAGTTCTTC.

V usage is TRBV25-1 and J usage is TRBJ1-2, with D perhaps TRBD1 (5 bases). The CDR3 contains 16 residues. Germline lookup yields CDR1 MGHDK and CDR2 SYGVNS. V was shortened by 1 base and J by 3 bases, with 15 bases between the two germline ends. In nucleotides, the CDR3 is TGTGCCAGCAGTGAATCTGTAGACGGAGGGGACTATGGCTACACCTTC. Amino acids: CASSESVDGGDYGYTF.

There are a few counts of this clone. This chain uses TRBV19 with TRBJ1-2, with D possibly being TRBD1 (6 bases). The V end lost 3 bases, the J end lost 4 bases, and 12 bases lay between the germline ends. The germline V gene encodes CDR1 LNHDA and CDR2 SQIVND (reference sequence). The CDR3 spans 14 residues. Here the CDR3 reads CASSMLGAIYGYTF. The CDR3 DNA reads as TGTGCCAGTAGTATGTTGGGGGCTATCTATGGCTACACCTTC.

The gene calls are TRBV5-6 and TRBJ1-1; D is ambiguous. Looked up from germline, CDR1 is SGHDT and CDR2 is YYEEEE. Trimming shortened V by 6 bases and J by 1 base, and 10 bases separated the two germline ends. CDR3 length: 13 residues. CDR3 residues: CASNPGGNTEAFF. The CDR3 bases are TGTGCCAGCAACCCCGGCGGGAACACTGAAGCTTTCTTT.

This clone was seen once. The V and J genes are TRBV6-5 and TRBJ2-1; unclear D gene. The CDR3 extends over 15 amino acids. V was trimmed by 1 base and J by 0 bases, leaving 7 bases between them. In germline, CDR1 is MNHEY, CDR2 SVGAGI. As DNA, the CDR3 is TGTGCCAGCAGTTACTATCCGGTCTCCTACAATGAGCAGTTCTTC. Its translation is CASSYYPVSYNEQFF.

V usage is TRBV5-4 and J usage is TRBJ2-1, with 8 bases lining up with TRBD2. CDR3 length: 16 residues. Germline-derived CDR1 and CDR2 are SGHNT and YYREEE (reference sequence). After removal of 2 bases from V and 0 bases from J, the junction contained 4 bases not matched to a gene. The CDR3 bases are TGTGCCAGCAGCTTTAGCGGGGCAAGCTCCTACAATGAGCAGTTCTTC. It is translated as CASSFSGASSYNEQFF.

Only a few counts were recorded for this clone. V and J are TRBV19 and TRBJ1-5; D may be TRBD1 (6 bases). CDR1 is LNHDA, CDR2 SQIVND, per germline (reference sequence). V was clipped by 9 bases and J by 0 bases, with 12 bases between them. The CDR3 contains 14 residues. CDR3 protein: CASVGRGSNQPQHF. CDR3 coding DNA: TGTGCCAGCGTTGGCAGGGGTAGCAATCAGCCCCAGCATTTT.

This rearrangement joins TRBV4-3 to TRBJ1-1, with D maybe TRBD1 (6 bases). CDR3 length equals 15 residues. V shed 3 bases and J shed 1 base, with 12 bases lying between them. From germline, CDR1 is LGHNA and CDR2 YSLEER. The CDR3: CASSQSGQPNTEAFF. The CDR3 DNA follows: TGCGCCAGCAGCCAGAGCGGACAGCCGAACACTGAAGCTTTCTTT.

With respect to this clone: At the DNA level, this CDR3 is encoded by other sequences in the same sample as well. The V gene is TRBV7-9, the J gene TRBJ1-4, with D possibly being TRBD1 (6 bases). CDR1 and CDR2 from the germline V gene are SEHNR and FQNEAQ (reference sequence). CDR3 length: 15 amino acids. Trimming removed 1 base at V and 8 bases at J, with 14 bases between. CDR3 loop: CASSLEARGTEKLFF. As DNA, the CDR3 is TGTGCCAGCAGCTTAGAGGCCAGGGGTACCGAAAAACTGTTTTTT.

The chain is built from TRBV29-1 and TRBJ2-7; the D is unclear. The length of the CDR3 is 11 residues. The germline V and J ends were trimmed by 1 base and 3 bases, with 4 bases remaining between them. Germline V gives CDR1 SQVTM, CDR2 ANQGSEA. The CDR3 loop reads CSVEVNYEQYV. CDR3 in DNA: TGCAGCGTTGAAGTAAACTACGAGCAGTACGTC.

The chain links TRBV11-2 to TRBJ1-1; tentatively, D is TRBD1 (6 bases). The CDR3 is 16 amino acids. V was cut by 1 base and J by 2 bases, with 14 bases left in between. Germline loops: CDR1 SGHAT, CDR2 FQNNGV. The CDR3 coding sequence is TGTGCCAGCAGCTTAGTCCAGGGGTCTTTTAACACTGAAGCTTTCTTT. Amino acid sequence: CASSLVQGSFNTEAFF. Drawing the rest from reference TRBV11-2 and TRBJ1-1, the complete variable domain is EAGVAQSPRYKIIEKRQSVAFWCNPISGHATLYWYQQILGQGPKLLIQFQNNGVVDDSQLPKDRFSAERLKGVDSTLKIQPAKLEDSAVYLCASSLVQGSFNTEAFFGQGTRLTVV.

This chain's CDR3 is CASSPWTDINYGYTF. The CDR3 bases are TGCGCCAGCAGCCCGTGGACAGACATCAACTATGGCTACACCTTC. J is TRBJ1-2 and V is TRBV4-3; tentative D call: TRBD1 (6 bases). The ends were cut back, 4 bases at V and 2 bases at J, with 14 bases in the middle. Per the germline V gene, CDR1 is LGHNA and CDR2 is YSLEER. The CDR3 covers 15 residues.

V is TRBV7-9 and J is TRBJ1-1; TRBD1 aligns across 7 bases. Per germline, CDR1 SEHNR and CDR2 FQNEAQ (reference sequence). This CDR3 spans 14 amino acids. V shed 4 bases and J 4 bases; nucleotides not matched to a gene: 6. The CDR3 DNA reads TGTGCCAGCAGCTCCTCACAGGGGAGCACTGAAGCTTTCTTT. Translation gives CASSSSQGSTEAFF.

J is TRBJ1-1 and V is TRBV15; weak D call: TRBD1 (5 bases). Deletions cut 6 bases from V and 1 base from J, with 9 bases between. CDR1 LNHNV and CDR2 YYDKDF come from the germline V gene (reference sequence). The CDR3 runs 13 residues. DNA of the CDR3: TGTGCCACCAGTAAAGACAGGAACACTGAAGCTTTCTTT. It translates to CATSKDRNTEAFF. Complete variable domain (other parts from reference TRBV15 and TRBJ1-1): DAMVIQNPRYQVTQFGKPVTLSCSQTLNHNVMYWYQQKSSQAPKLLFHYYDKDFNNEADTPDNFQSRRPNTSFCFLDIRSPGLGDTAMYLCATSKDRNTEAFFGQGTRLTVV.

In nucleotides, the CDR3 is TGTGCTAGTGGTTTGGTACGGACAGGGTACAATGAGCAGTTCTTC. As protein: CASGLVRTGYNEQFF. The genes are TRBV12-5 and TRBJ2-1, with 8 bases lining up with TRBD1. Germline V gene lookup returns CDR1 LGHNT and CDR2 FRNRAP. The CDR3 totals 15 residues. The J segment lost 4 bases and the V segment lost 0 bases, leaving 2 bases of the junction unmatched.